These 31 T cell receptor beta chains were sequenced from one sample in a study of blood T cell repertoires in COVID-19. Data came from immunoSEQ multiplex PCR; TCRdb stores just in-frame clones and leaves some out. The sample has fewer than 80,000 clones; more than 75% are singletons. Sequenced: peripheral blood. These receptors all stem from a man in his 70s with acute or convalescent COVID-19.

The gene calls are TRBV5-1 and TRBJ1-1, with D hard to call. The germline V gene has CDR1 SGHRS and CDR2 YFSETQ. Trimming removed 0 bases from V and 0 bases from J, with 6 bases in between. The CDR3 totals 14 residues. CDR3 DNA sequence: TGCGCCAGCAGCTTGGAATACATGAACACTGAAGCTTTCTTT. This codes for CASSLEYMNTEAFF.

The table lists this clone with a count of one. The genes are TRBV9 and TRBJ2-3; TRBD2 matches at 9 bases. Per the germline V gene, CDR1 is SGDLS and CDR2 is YYNGEE. J was trimmed by 8 bases and V by 0 bases; bases with no gene match: 19. The CDR3 is made up of 19 amino acids. DNA of the CDR3: TGTGCCAGCAGCGTAGCGACCGGAGCCGGGACTAGCCCTTTCGGTACGCAGTATTTT. As protein: CASSVATGAGTSPFGTQYF. The full variable domain, rest sourced from reference TRBV9 and TRBJ2-3, is DSGVTQTPKHLITATGQRVTLRCSPRSGDLSVYWYQQSLDQGLQFLIQYYNGEERAKGNILERFSAQQFPDLHSELNLSSLELGDSALYFCASSVATGAGTSPFGTQYFGPGTRLTVL.

The rearrangement uses TRBV19 and TRBJ2-2, with 7 bases aligning to TRBD1. V was pared by 7 bases and J by 4 bases, with 6 bases of the junction left unmatched. The CDR3 covers 14 residues. Germline V lookup: CDR1 LNHDA, CDR2 SQIVND (reference sequence). The CDR3 is CASTQGVTTGELFF. The CDR3 DNA sequence: TGTGCCAGTACTCAGGGGGTGACCACCGGGGAGCTGTTTTTT.

The genes are TRBV19 and TRBJ1-5, with D unresolved. The CDR3 is made up of 12 amino acids. The germline V gene encodes CDR1 LNHDA and CDR2 SQIVND (reference sequence). With 3 bases removed from V and 7 bases from J, the gap between germline ends came to 7 bases. The CDR3 loop reads CASSIGGQPQHF. The CDR3 region has the DNA TGTGCCAGTAGTATCGGCGGGCAGCCCCAGCATTTT.

This clone has a single count. The CDR3 DNA reads as TGCGCCAGCAGCTTGAAAGGGGGAACTGAAGCTTTCTTT. Translation: CASSLKGGTEAFF. The chain combines TRBV5-1 with TRBJ1-1; a possible D gene is TRBD1 (6 bases). The V end was cut by 1 base, the J end by 5 bases, with 9 bases between. The germline V gene encodes CDR1 SGHRS and CDR2 YFSETQ. The CDR3 runs to 13 residues.

This clone was counted only a few times. The CDR3 region is CASSLTGTLYQYF. The DNA of the CDR3 is TGTGCCAGCAGCCTAACCGGGACTTTATATCAGTACTTC. V usage is TRBV28 and J usage is TRBJ2-7, with D possibly being TRBD2 (6 bases). Germline loops: CDR1 MDHEN, CDR2 SYDVKM. The V and J ends lost 6 bases and 10 bases respectively, with 19 bases between them. This CDR3 spans 13 amino acids.

The chain links TRBV19 to TRBJ2-5; 7 bases align to TRBD2. The CDR3 runs 15 residues. From germline, CDR1 is LNHDA and CDR2 SQIVND (reference sequence). After removal of 6 bases from V and 5 bases from J, the junction contained 12 bases not matched to a gene. CDR3 coding DNA: TGTGCCAGTAGGCGGCAGGGCGGGGAGGGCGAGACCCAGTACTTC. Its protein is CASRRQGGEGETQYF.

This chain links TRBV18 with TRBJ1-5; tentatively, D is TRBD1 (5 bases). CDR1 KGHSH and CDR2 LQKENI come from the germline V gene. Trimming took off 0 bases at V and 2 bases at J, with 11 bases between the two ends. CDR3 size: 16 residues. The CDR3 DNA reads TGTGCCAGCTCACCACCGGGGGGGACCGGCAATCAGCCCCAGCATTTT. Amino acids: CASSPPGGTGNQPQHF. The full variable domain, with the rest looked up from reference TRBV18 and TRBJ1-5, is NAGVMQNPRHLVRRRGQEARLRCSPMKGHSHVYWYRQLPEEGLKFMVYLQKENIIDESGMPKERFSAEFPKEGPSILRIQQVVRGDSAAYFCASSPPGGTGNQPQHFGDGTRLSIL.

The chain has TRBV11-2 and TRBJ1-1; TRBD1 matches at 12 bases. V gave up 5 bases and J gave up 0 bases; unmatched junction bases: 10. Looked up from germline, CDR1 is SGHAT and CDR2 is FQNNGV. The CDR3 contains 18 residues. The CDR3 spells CASSAFPGQGALNTEAFF. DNA of the CDR3: TGTGCCAGCAGCGCCTTTCCGGGACAGGGGGCGCTGAACACTGAAGCTTTCTTT.

The rearrangement uses TRBV5-1 and TRBJ2-5; TRBD2 aligns across 7 bases. The CDR3 consists of 16 residues. Germline V gene data show CDR1 as SGHRS and CDR2 as YFSETQ. The ends lost 2 bases at V and 1 base at J; junction bases unmatched: 8. The CDR3 here is CASSLFGTGGQETQYF. CDR3 bases: TGCGCCAGCAGCTTATTTGGGACGGGGGGCCAAGAGACCCAGTACTTC. Full variable domain (outside the CDR3, taken from reference TRBV5-1 and TRBJ2-5): KAGVTQTPRYLIKTRGQQVTLSCSPISGHRSVSWYQQTPGQGLQFLFEYFSETQRNKGNFPGRFSGRQFSNSRSEMNVSTLELGDSALYLCASSLFGTGGQETQYFGPGTRLLVL.

This chain connects TRBV18 to TRBJ1-5; D is unresolved. The CDR3 is 13 residues long. V lost 5 bases and J 6 bases, leaving 11 bases between the germline ends. Germline V gene data show CDR1 as KGHSH and CDR2 as LQKENI. The CDR3 reads CASSEEVPQPQHF. The CDR3 DNA is TGTGCCAGCTCAGAGGAGGTCCCTCAGCCCCAGCATTTT.

The chain recombines TRBV19 with TRBJ2-5; D unclear. The germline V gene has CDR1 LNHDA and CDR2 SQIVND (reference sequence). The CDR3 runs to 13 residues. With 3 bases removed from V and 1 base from J, the gap between germline ends came to 6 bases. CDR3 nucleotide sequence: TGTGCCAGTAGTATCAGTTCCCAAGAGACCCAGTACTTC. Its protein is CASSISSQETQYF.

The chain combines TRBV28 with TRBJ1-4; D is perhaps TRBD1 (5 bases). The CDR3 sequence is 15 residues long. CDR1 is MDHEN and CDR2 is SYDVKM in the germline V gene. Trimming took off 3 bases at V and 14 bases at J, with 22 bases between the two ends. CDR3 in DNA: TGTGCCAGCAGTTTTCAGGGAGGTACCTCACGTTGGCTGTTTTTT. The encoded protein is CASSFQGGTSRWLFF.

V is TRBV30 and J is TRBJ2-2, with 8 bases aligning to TRBD1. Germline V CDR1 and CDR2: GTSNPN, SVGIG (reference sequence). The V and J ends lost 0 bases and 6 bases, in that order; junction bases with no gene match: 0. The CDR3 contains 13 residues. CDR3 amino acids: CAWSVQGAGELFF. The CDR3 nucleotides read TGTGCCTGGAGTGTACAGGGGGCCGGGGAGCTGTTTTTT. Full variable domain (outside the CDR3, taken from reference TRBV30 and TRBJ2-2): SQTIHQWPATLVQPVGSPLSLECTVEGTSNPNLYWYRQAAGRGLQLLFYSVGIGQISSEVPQNLSASRPQDRQFILSSKKLLLSDSGFYLCAWSVQGAGELFFGEGSRLTVL.

The CDR3 sequence is CASSLGMVRRGTEAFF. The CDR3 DNA reads as TGTGCCAGCAGCTTAGGTATGGTAAGGAGGGGCACTGAAGCTTTCTTT. V is TRBV11-2 and J is TRBJ1-1; D possibly corresponds to TRBD1 (5 bases). Trimming removed 1 base at V and 4 bases at J, with 16 bases between. Per germline, CDR1 SGHAT and CDR2 FQNNGV. The CDR3 is 16 amino acids. The entire variable domain, with the rest obtained from reference TRBV11-2 and TRBJ1-1, is as follows: EAGVAQSPRYKIIEKRQSVAFWCNPISGHATLYWYQQILGQGPKLLIQFQNNGVVDDSQLPKDRFSAERLKGVDSTLKIQPAKLEDSAVYLCASSLGMVRRGTEAFFGQGTRLTVV.

The chain combines TRBV7-3 with TRBJ2-2, with 7 positions matching TRBD2. V lost 5 bases and J lost 2; bases outside the gene matches: 5. The CDR3 totals 15 residues. From germline, CDR1 is SGHTA and CDR2 FQGTGA. CDR3 protein: CASSALATNTGELFF. Written as DNA, the CDR3 is TGTGCCAGCAGCGCACTAGCGACTAACACCGGGGAGCTGTTTTTT. The full variable domain, its missing parts supplied by reference TRBV7-3 and TRBJ2-2, is GAGVSQTPSNKVTEKGKYVELRCDPISGHTALYWYRQSLGQGPEFLIYFQGTGAADDSGLPNDRFFAVRPEGSVSTLKIQRTERGDSAVYLCASSALATNTGELFFGEGSRLTVL.

The chain uses TRBV28 and TRBJ1-5, with TRBD1 matching over 7 bases. Germline values: CDR1 MDHEN, CDR2 SYDVKM. The CDR3 has 11 residues. V lost 6 bases and J lost 15; bases outside the gene matches: 8. This chain's CDR3 is CASSIDREWHF. The CDR3 DNA is TGTGCCAGCAGCATAGACAGGGAATGGCATTTT.

V is TRBV6-1 and J is TRBJ2-7, with 9 bases matching TRBD1. CDR1 and CDR2 from the germline V gene are MNHNS and SASEGT. Trimming cost V 2 bases and J 11 bases; bases outside gene matches: 4. This CDR3 has 12 residues. The CDR3 nucleotides are TGTGCCAGCAGTGAATCGGGGACAGGGAAGTACTTC. As protein: CASSESGTGKYF.

This chain connects TRBV18 to TRBJ2-7, with 11 bases that match TRBD1. The CDR3 has 15 amino acids. With V trimmed by 3 bases and J by 2 bases, 3 bases remained unmatched. CDR1 and CDR2 from the germline V gene are KGHSH and LQKENI. The CDR3 region is CASSPPGQGAYEQYF. The CDR3 DNA reads as TGTGCCAGCTCACCGCCGGGACAGGGGGCCTACGAGCAGTACTTC.

As DNA, the CDR3 is TGTGCCAGCAGTCCCGGGGGGAGAGGCGCCGGGGAGCTGTTTTTT. The encoded protein is CASSPGGRGAGELFF. The chain is built from TRBV6-5 and TRBJ2-2, with TRBD2 matching 7 bases. V gave up 5 bases and J gave up 6 bases; unmatched junction bases: 9. This CDR3 is built from 15 residues. Germline-derived CDR1 and CDR2 are MNHEY and SVGAGI.

The chain joins TRBV5-1 to TRBJ1-2, with D possibly matching TRBD1 (6 bases). V shed 1 base and J shed 7 bases, with 14 bases lying between them. This CDR3 has 14 amino acids. Germline lookup yields CDR1 SGHRS and CDR2 YFSETQ. In DNA, the CDR3 is TGCGCCAGCAGCTTGTCCCACCTGGGGGCTGGCTACACCTTC. Residues: CASSLSHLGAGYTF.

This sequence joins TRBV9 and TRBJ2-7, with TRBD2 as a possible D gene (6 bases). The V gene's germline CDR1 is SGDLS and CDR2 YYNGEE. The CDR3 consists of 15 residues. The V and J ends lost 3 bases and 5 bases respectively, with 18 bases between them. CDR3 loop: CASSGGEGYYDEQYF. The CDR3 bases are TGTGCCAGCAGCGGGGGGGAAGGGTACTACGACGAGCAGTACTTC.

V and J are TRBV15 and TRBJ1-3; no definite D call. This CDR3 is 18 amino acids long. Germline V CDR1 and CDR2: LNHNV, YYDKDF (reference sequence). The V end was cut by 1 base, the J end by 4 bases, with 20 bases between. CDR3 sequence: CATSRVDLSSLFGNTIYF. CDR3 coding DNA: TGTGCCACCAGCAGAGTAGATTTAAGTTCCCTCTTCGGAAACACCATATATTTT. Full variable domain (remainder filled in from reference TRBV15 and TRBJ1-3): DAMVIQNPRYQVTQFGKPVTLSCSQTLNHNVMYWYQQKSSQAPKLLFHYYDKDFNNEADTPDNFQSRRPNTSFCFLDIRSPGLGDTAMYLCATSRVDLSSLFGNTIYFGEGSWLTVV.

The rearrangement joins TRBV3-1 (or the pseudogene TRBV3-2) to TRBJ2-3; D unresolved. Germline V lookup: CDR1 LGHDT, CDR2 YNNKEL (reference sequence). The CDR3 runs to 12 residues. Trimming removed 4 bases from V and 0 bases from J, with 2 bases in between. Written as DNA, the CDR3 is TGTGCCAGCAGCCTAAGCACAGATACGCAGTATTTT. Protein sequence: CASSLSTDTQYF.

Concerning this clone: A junction boundary mismatches the germline segment, possibly from a read error. The rearrangement uses TRBV5-1 and TRBJ2-1, with 12 bases that match TRBD2. The CDR3 length is 14 residues. Germline CDR1 and CDR2: SGHRS and YFSETQ. CDR3 region: CASSLETSGRKVLF. The CDR3 bases are TGCGCCAGCAGCTTGGAAACTAGCGGGAGGAAAGTCCTCTTC.

This chain joins TRBV28 and TRBJ1-5; D ambiguous. The V and J ends lost 1 base and 5 bases respectively, with 9 bases between them. The CDR3 has 14 amino acids. Germline CDR1 MDHEN, CDR2 SYDVKM. CDR3 loop: CASSLYLADQPQHF. The CDR3 coding sequence is TGTGCCAGCAGTTTATACTTAGCCGATCAGCCCCAGCATTTT.

The V gene is TRBV15, the J gene TRBJ2-7; 7 bases map to TRBD2. The germline CDR1 and CDR2 sequences are LNHNV and YYDKDF (reference sequence). The trim removed 0 bases at V and 2 bases at J, leaving 4 bases unmatched. CDR3 size: 15 residues. The CDR3 sequence is CATSRDLTSTYEQYF. The CDR3 bases are TGTGCCACCAGCAGAGACTTGACTAGCACCTACGAGCAGTACTTC. Combining the CDR3 with reference TRBV15 and TRBJ2-7 gives the whole variable domain DAMVIQNPRYQVTQFGKPVTLSCSQTLNHNVMYWYQQKSSQAPKLLFHYYDKDFNNEADTPDNFQSRRPNTSFCFLDIRSPGLGDTAMYLCATSRDLTSTYEQYFGPGTRLTVT.

V and J are TRBV4-1 and TRBJ1-5; the D is unclear. CDR3 length: 15 residues. V was shortened by 3 bases and J by 0 bases, with 9 bases between the two germline ends. Looked up from germline, CDR1 is MGHRA and CDR2 is YSYEKL. CDR3 protein: CASSHSRDSNQPQHF. The DNA of the CDR3 is TGCGCCAGCAGCCATTCTCGGGATAGCAATCAGCCCCAGCATTTT.

The chain uses TRBV21-1 and TRBJ1-6. TRBV21-1 is noted as a pseudogene. CDR3 length: 15 amino acids. The CDR3 DNA reads as TGTGCCAGCAGCAAAGCGGCGGTGGGGGGATCACCCCTCCACTTT. Translating it yields CASSKAAVGGSPLHF.

The J gene is TRBJ1-2, the V gene TRBV19; tentatively, D is TRBD1 (5 bases). This CDR3 is built from 14 residues. Germline V gene data show CDR1 as LNHDA and CDR2 as SQIVND (reference sequence). Between the trimmed V and J ends, which lost 1 base and 3 bases, there was a span of 9 bases. For the CDR3, the DNA is TGTGCCAGTAGTATAGTCCGGACACACTATGGCTACACCTTC. Its protein product is CASSIVRTHYGYTF.

V and J are TRBV7-6 and TRBJ2-5, with TRBD2 matching over 7 bases. V was pared by 6 bases and J by 2 bases, with 12 bases of the junction left unmatched. The CDR3 is 16 amino acids. CDR1 and CDR2 from the germline V gene are SGHVS and FNYEAQ. This CDR3 is CASRSTKGGQQETQYF. Written as DNA, the CDR3 is TGTGCCAGCAGATCAACAAAGGGAGGGCAACAAGAGACCCAGTACTTC.